This record concerns one TCR beta chain sequence. Negative isolation was applied to CD8+ and CD4+ T cells, and FACS enrichment was applied to TEMRA cells. A quantity of about 0.5 to 1 ug RNA underwent reverse transcription using random hexamers. TCRdb processed the immunoSEQ multiplex PCR reads anew with MiXCR; each CDR3 protein has one entry. The table shows about 150,000 distinct CDR3 sequences, with about 94% occurring only once. This sample was included in a study of CD8 T cells in Susac syndrome. Sample: CD8+ T cells from PBMCs. This TCR was sampled from a human donor with multiple sclerosis.

This CDR3 is CASTGLASHEQYF. CDR3 coding DNA: TGTGCCAGCACCGGCCTAGCGTCCCACGAGCAGTACTTC. The chain employs TRBV12-3 or TRBV12-4 and TRBJ2-7; a possible D gene is TRBD2 (6 bases). V lost 7 bases, J lost 5 bases, and 15 bases lay in between. This CDR3 spans 13 amino acids.